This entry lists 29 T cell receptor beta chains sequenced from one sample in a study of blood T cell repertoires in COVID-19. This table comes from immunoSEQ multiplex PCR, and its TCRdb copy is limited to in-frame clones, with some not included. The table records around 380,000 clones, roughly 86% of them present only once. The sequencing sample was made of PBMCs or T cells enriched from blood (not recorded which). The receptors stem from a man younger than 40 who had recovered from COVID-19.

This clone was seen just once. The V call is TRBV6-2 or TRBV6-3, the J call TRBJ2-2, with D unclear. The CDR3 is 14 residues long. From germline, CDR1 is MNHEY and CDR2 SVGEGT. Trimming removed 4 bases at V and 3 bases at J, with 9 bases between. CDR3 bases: TGTGCCAGCAGTTTATGGCCAGACACCGGGGAGCTGTTTTTT. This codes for CASSLWPDTGELFF.

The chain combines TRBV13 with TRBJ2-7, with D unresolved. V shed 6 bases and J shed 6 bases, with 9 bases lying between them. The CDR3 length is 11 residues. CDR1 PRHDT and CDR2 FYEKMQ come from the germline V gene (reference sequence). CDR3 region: CASRPRFEQYF. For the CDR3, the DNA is TGTGCCAGCAGACCACGGTTCGAGCAGTACTTC.

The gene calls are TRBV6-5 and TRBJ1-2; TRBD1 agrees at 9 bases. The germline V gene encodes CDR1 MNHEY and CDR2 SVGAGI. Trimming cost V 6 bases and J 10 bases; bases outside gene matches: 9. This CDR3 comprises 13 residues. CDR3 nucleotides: TGTGCCAGCAGGGGACAGGGCGTTTCATTCTACACCTTC. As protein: CASRGQGVSFYTF.

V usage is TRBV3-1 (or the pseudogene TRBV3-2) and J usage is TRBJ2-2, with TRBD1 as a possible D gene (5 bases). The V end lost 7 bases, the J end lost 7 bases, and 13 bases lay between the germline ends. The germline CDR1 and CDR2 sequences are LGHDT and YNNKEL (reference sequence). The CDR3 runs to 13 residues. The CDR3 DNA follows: TGTGCCAGCAATTCCCAGGGCCACGGGGAGCTGTTTTTT. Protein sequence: CASNSQGHGELFF.

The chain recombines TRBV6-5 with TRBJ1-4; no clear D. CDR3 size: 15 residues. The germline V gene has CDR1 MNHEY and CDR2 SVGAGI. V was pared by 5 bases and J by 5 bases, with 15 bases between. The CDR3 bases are TGTGCCAGCAGTCCGTACAGCCTGGTGAATGAAAAACTGTTTTTT. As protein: CASSPYSLVNEKLFF.

The DNA for the CDR3 is TGTGCCAGCAGGCGGGACTCTGCAATTGAGCAGTACTTC. Residues: CASRRDSAIEQYF. The chain recombines TRBV7-9 with TRBJ2-7; D perhaps matches TRBD2 (6 bases). Germline loops: CDR1 SEHNR, CDR2 FQNEAQ (reference sequence). The CDR3 has 13 amino acids. V was pared by 6 bases and J by 7 bases, with 16 bases between. The full variable domain, completed using reference TRBV7-9 and TRBJ2-7, is DTGVSQNPRHKITKRGQNVTFRCDPISEHNRLYWYRQTLGQGPEFLTYFQNEAQLEKSRLLSDRFSAERPKGSFSTLEIQRTEQGDSAMYLCASRRDSAIEQYFGPGTRLTVT.

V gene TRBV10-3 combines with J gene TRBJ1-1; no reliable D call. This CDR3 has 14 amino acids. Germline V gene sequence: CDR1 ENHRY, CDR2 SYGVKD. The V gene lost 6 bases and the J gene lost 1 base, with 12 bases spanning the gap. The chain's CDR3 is CAIRALRENTEAFF. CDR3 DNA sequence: TGTGCCATCAGGGCTCTCCGGGAGAACACTGAAGCTTTCTTT.

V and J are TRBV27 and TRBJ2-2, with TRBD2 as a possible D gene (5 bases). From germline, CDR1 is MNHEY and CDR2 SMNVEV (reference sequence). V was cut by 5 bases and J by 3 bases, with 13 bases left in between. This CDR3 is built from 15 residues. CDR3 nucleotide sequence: TGTGCCAGCAGTCACGGTGGGGAGTACACCGGGGAGCTGTTTTTT. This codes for CASSHGGEYTGELFF.

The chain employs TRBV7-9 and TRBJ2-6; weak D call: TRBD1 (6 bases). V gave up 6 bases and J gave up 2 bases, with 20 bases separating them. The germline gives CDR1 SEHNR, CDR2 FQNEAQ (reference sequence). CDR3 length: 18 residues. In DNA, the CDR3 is TGTGCCAGCAGGGGGTTTCAGGGGCGGGCCGCTGGGGCCAACGTCCTGACTTTC. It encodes CASRGFQGRAAGANVLTF.

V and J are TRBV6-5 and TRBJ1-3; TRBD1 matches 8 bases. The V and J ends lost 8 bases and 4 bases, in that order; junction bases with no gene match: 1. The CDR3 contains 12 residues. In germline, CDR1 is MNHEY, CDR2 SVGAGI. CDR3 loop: CASSGGGNTIYF. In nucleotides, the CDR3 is TGTGCCAGCTCAGGGGGCGGAAACACCATATATTTT.

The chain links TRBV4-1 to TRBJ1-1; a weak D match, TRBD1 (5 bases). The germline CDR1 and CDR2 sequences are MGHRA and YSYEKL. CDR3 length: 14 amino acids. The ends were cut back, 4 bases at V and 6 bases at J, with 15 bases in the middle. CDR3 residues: CASSLVGQGPEAFF. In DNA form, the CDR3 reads TGCGCCAGCAGCCTCGTTGGTCAGGGCCCTGAAGCTTTCTTT.

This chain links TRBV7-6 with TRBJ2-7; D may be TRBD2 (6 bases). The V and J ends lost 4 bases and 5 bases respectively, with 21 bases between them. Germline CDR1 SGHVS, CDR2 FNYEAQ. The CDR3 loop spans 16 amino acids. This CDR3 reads CASSSSGGQPTDEQYF. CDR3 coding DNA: TGTGCCAGCAGCTCCTCAGGAGGGCAGCCCACGGACGAGCAGTACTTC.

DNA for the CDR3: TGTGCCTGGAGTAGGACAGGGCCCACAGATACGCAGTATTTT. Its protein product is CAWSRTGPTDTQYF. This chain connects TRBV30 to TRBJ2-3, with 8 bases identical to TRBD1. The germline V gene has CDR1 GTSNPN and CDR2 SVGIG (reference sequence). Losses at the gene ends were 2 bases for V and 2 bases for J; bases not matched to a gene: 3. The CDR3 loop spans 14 amino acids.

The CDR3: CASSLRRGLEAFF. CDR3 DNA sequence: TGTGCCAGCAGCTTAAGGAGGGGACTTGAAGCTTTCTTT. The chain carries TRBV7-9 and TRBJ1-1; tentative D call: TRBD1 (5 bases). There are 13 residues in the CDR3. Deletions cut 2 bases from V and 7 bases from J, with 11 bases between. Germline assignment: CDR1 SEHNR and CDR2 FQNEAQ (reference sequence).

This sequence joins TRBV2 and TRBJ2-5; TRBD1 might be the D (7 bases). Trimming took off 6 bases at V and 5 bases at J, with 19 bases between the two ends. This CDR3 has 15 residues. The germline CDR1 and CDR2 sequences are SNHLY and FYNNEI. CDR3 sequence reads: CASRYGQGGRETQYF. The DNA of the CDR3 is TGTGCCAGCAGATACGGGCAGGGGGGTAGGGAGACCCAGTACTTC.

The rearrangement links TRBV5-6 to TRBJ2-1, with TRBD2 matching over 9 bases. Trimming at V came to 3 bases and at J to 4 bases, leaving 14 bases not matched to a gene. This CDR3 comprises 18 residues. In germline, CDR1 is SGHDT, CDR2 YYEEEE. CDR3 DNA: TGTGCCAGCAGCTCACAAAGACTAGCGGCCTTAACTTACAATGAGCAGTTCTTC. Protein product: CASSSQRLAALTYNEQFF.

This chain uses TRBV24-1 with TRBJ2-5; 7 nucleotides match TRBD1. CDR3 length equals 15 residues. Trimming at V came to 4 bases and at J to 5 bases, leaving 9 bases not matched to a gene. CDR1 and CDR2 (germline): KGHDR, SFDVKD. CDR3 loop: CATSDTGEPRETQYF. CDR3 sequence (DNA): TGTGCCACCAGTGACACAGGGGAACCTCGGGAGACCCAGTACTTC.

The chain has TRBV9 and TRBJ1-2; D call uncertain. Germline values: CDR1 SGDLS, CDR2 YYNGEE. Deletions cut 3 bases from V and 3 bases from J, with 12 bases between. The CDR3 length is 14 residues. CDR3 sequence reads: CASSGAGSHYGYTF. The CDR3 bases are TGTGCCAGCAGCGGGGCGGGGTCCCACTATGGCTACACCTTC. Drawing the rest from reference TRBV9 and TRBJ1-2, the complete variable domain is DSGVTQTPKHLITATGQRVTLRCSPRSGDLSVYWYQQSLDQGLQFLIQYYNGEERAKGNILERFSAQQFPDLHSELNLSSLELGDSALYFCASSGAGSHYGYTFGSGTRLTVV.

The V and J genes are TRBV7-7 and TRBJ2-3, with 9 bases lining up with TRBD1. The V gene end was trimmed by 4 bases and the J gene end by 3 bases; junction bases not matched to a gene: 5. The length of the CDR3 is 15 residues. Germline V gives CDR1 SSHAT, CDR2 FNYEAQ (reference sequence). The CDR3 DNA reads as TGTGCCAGCAGCTCCGGGACAGGGTTGACAGATACGCAGTATTTT. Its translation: CASSSGTGLTDTQYF.

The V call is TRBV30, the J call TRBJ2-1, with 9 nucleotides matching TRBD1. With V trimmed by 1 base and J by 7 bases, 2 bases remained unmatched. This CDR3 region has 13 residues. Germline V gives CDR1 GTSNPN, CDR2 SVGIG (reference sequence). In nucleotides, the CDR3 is TGTGCCTGGAGTGCTGGGACAGGGAATGAGCAGTTCTTC. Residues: CAWSAGTGNEQFF.

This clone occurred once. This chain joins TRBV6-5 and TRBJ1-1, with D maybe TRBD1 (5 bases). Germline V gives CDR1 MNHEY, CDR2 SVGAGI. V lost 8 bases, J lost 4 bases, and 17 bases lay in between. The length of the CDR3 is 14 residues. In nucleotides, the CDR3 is TGTGCCAGCGCTGAGCTGGGGGGAGGCACTGAAGCTTTCTTT. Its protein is CASAELGGGTEAFF.

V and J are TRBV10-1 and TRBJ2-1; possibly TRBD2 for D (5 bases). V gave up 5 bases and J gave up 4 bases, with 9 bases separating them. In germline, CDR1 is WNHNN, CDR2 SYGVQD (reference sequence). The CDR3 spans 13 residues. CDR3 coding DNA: TGCGCCAGCAGTCCAAGACTATACAATGAGCAGTTCTTC. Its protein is CASSPRLYNEQFF.

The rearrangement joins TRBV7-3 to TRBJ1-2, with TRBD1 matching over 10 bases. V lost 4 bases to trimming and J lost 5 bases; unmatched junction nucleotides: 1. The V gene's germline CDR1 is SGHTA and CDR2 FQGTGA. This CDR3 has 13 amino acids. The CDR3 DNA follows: TGTGCCAGCAGCTCGGGACAGGGGTATGGCTACACCTTC. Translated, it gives CASSSGQGYGYTF.

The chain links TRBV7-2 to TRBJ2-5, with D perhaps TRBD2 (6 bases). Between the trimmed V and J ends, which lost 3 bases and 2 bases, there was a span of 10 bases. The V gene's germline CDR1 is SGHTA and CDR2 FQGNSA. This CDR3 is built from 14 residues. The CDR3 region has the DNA TGTGCCAGCAGCTTTTGGGGGGAGCAAGAGACCCAGTACTTC. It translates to CASSFWGEQETQYF.

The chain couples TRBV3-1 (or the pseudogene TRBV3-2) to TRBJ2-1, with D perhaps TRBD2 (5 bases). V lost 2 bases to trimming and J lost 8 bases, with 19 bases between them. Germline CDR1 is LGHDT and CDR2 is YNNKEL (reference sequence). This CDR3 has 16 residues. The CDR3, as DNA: TGTGCCAGCAGCCAATGGCTAGCTCAACCCGGGGATGAGCAGTTCTTC. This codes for CASSQWLAQPGDEQFF.

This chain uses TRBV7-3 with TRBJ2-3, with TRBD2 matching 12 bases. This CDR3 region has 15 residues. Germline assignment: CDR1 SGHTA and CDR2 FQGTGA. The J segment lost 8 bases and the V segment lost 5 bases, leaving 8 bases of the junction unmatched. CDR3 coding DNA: TGTGCCAGCAGCCCCCTAGCGGGGGGGCTTGTTACGCAGTATTTT. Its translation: CASSPLAGGLVTQYF.

In DNA form, the CDR3 reads TGTGCCATCAGTGCCAGGGATCAGCCCCAGCATTTT. This translates into CAISARDQPQHF. V gene TRBV10-3 combines with J gene TRBJ1-5, with TRBD1 as a possible D gene (5 bases). Between the trimmed V and J ends, which lost 4 bases and 5 bases, there was a span of 6 bases. The CDR3 totals 12 residues. CDR1 and CDR2 from the germline V gene are ENHRY and SYGVKD.

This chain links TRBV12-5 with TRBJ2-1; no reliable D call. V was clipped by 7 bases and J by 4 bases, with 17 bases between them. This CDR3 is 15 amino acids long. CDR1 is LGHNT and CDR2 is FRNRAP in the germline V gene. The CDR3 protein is CASATDLSPYNEQFF. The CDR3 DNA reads TGTGCTAGTGCAACAGATTTGTCGCCGTACAATGAGCAGTTCTTC.

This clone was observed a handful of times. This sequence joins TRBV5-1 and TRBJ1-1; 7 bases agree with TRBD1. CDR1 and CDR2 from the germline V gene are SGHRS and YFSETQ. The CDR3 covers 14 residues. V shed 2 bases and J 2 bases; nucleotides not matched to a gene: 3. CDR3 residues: CASSFQGENTEAFF. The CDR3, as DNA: TGCGCCAGCAGCTTCCAGGGGGAAAACACTGAAGCTTTCTTT.